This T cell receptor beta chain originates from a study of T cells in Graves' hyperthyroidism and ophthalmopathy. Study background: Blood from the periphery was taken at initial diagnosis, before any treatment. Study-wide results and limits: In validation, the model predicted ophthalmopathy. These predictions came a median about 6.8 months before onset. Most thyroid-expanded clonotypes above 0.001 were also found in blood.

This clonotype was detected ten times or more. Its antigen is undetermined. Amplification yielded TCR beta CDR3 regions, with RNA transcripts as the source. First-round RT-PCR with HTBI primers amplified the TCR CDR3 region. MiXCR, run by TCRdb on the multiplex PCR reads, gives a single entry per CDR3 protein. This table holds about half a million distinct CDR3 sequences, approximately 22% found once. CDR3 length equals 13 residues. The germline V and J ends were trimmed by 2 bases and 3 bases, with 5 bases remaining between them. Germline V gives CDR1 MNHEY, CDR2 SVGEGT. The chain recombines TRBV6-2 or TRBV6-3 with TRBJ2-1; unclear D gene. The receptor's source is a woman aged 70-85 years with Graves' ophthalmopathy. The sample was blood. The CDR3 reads CASSYGNYNEQFF. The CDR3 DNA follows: TGTGCCAGCAGTTACGGGAACTACAATGAGCAGTTCTTC.